The text below deals with one TCR beta chain. Its antigen is currently unknown. These donors were members of the roughly 120-subject validation cohort, a group separate from the approximately 640-subject first cohort. These data belong to a study of cytomegalovirus exposure and HLA in healthy donors. Study-level findings and limits: TCR beta chains numbering some 160 were designated cytomegalovirus-associated.

Germline lookup yields CDR1 MNHEY and CDR2 SMNVEV (reference sequence). After removal of 8 bases from V and 2 bases from J, the junction contained 6 bases not matched to a gene. The CDR3 runs 13 residues. This table comes from immunoSEQ multiplex PCR, and its TCRdb copy is limited to in-frame clones, with some not included. Of more than 65,000 clones listed, roughly 96% are singletons. Sample: PBMCs. J is TRBJ2-7 and V is TRBV27; 7 positions match TRBD2. The receptor comes from a woman under 30 in good health and CMV-seronegative. CDR3 sequence (DNA): TGTGCCAGCTCTTGGGGGAGGGCCTACGAGCAGTACTTC. This codes for CASSWGRAYEQYF.